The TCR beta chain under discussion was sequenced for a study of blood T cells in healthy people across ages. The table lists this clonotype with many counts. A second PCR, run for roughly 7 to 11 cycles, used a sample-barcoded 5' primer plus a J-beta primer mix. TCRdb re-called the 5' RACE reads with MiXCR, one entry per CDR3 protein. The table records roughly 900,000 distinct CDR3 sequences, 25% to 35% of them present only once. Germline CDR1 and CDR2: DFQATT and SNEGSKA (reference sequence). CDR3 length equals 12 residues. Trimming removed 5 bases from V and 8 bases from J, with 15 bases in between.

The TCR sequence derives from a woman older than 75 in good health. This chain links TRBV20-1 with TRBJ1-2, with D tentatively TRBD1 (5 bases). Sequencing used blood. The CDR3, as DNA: TGCAGTGCTCTTCCTGGGGGGGAAGGCTACACCTTC. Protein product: CSALPGGEGYTF.